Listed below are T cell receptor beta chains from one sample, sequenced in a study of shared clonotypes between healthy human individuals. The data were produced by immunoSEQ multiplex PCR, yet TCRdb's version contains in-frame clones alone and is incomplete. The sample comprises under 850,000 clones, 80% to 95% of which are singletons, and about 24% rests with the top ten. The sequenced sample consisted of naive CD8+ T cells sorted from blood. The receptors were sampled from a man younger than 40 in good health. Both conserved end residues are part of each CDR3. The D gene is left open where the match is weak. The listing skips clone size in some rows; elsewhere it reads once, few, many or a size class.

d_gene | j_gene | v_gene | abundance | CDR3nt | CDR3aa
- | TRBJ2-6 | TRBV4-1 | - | TGCGCCAGCAGCCTTCGACCCTCTGGGGCCAACGTCCTGACTTTC | CASSLRPSGANVLTF
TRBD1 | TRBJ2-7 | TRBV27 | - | TGTGCCAGCAGTCAAAGGACAGGGATCTCCTACGAGCAGTACTTC | CASSQRTGISYEQYF
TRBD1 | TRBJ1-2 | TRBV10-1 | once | TGCGCCAGCAGTGGACAGGGGGCGAACGGCTACACCTTC | CASSGQGANGYTF
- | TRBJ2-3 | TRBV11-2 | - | TGTGCCAGCAGCTTAGACCCCCGTGGAGCATTTAGCACAGATACGCAGTATTTT | CASSLDPRGAFSTDTQYF
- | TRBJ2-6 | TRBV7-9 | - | TGTGCCGTCCCAAAGGGCCTTGGGGCCAACGTCCTGACTTTC | CAVPKGLGANVLTF
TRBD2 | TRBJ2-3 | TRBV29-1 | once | TGCAGCGTTGAAGCCCTAGCGGGAGATACGCAGTATTTT | CSVEALAGDTQYF
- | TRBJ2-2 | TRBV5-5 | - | TGTGCCAGCAGCTTGGGGCATCTTGGGGGGAACACCGGGGAGCTGTTTTTT | CASSLGHLGGNTGELFF
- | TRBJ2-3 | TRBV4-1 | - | TGCGCCAGCAGCCAAGCCGACCTTCAAACAGATACGCAGTATTTT | CASSQADLQTDTQYF
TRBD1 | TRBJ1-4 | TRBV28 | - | TGTGCCAGCAGTTCCATCTACGGACAGGGGCTATCTGAAAAACTGTTTTTT | CASSSIYGQGLSEKLFF
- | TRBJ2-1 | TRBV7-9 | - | TGTGCCAGCAGCCCCTCCCTCAGGGTGGCTAATGAGCAGTTCTTC | CASSPSLRVANEQFF
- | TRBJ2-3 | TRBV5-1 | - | TGCGCCAGCACTCTGAGGGGAGGTTTCACAGATACGCAGTATTTT | CASTLRGGFTDTQYF
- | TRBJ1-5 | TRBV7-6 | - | TGTGCCAGCAGCTTAGAAGGGGAGGGGCAGCCCCAGCATTTT | CASSLEGEGQPQHF
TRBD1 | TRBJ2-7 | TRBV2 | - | TGTGCCAGCAGCGTCGTGGGGACAGGGGCCTACGAGCAGTACTTC | CASSVVGTGAYEQYF
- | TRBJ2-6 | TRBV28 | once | TGTGCCAGCAGTCTTTCTCGATTTACCAGCTCTGGGGCCAACGTCCTGACTTTC | CASSLSRFTSSGANVLTF
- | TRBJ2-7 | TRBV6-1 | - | TGTGCCAGCAGTGAAGTGGGACTTAACTACGAGCAGTACTTC | CASSEVGLNYEQYF
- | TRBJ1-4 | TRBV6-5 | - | TGTGCCAGCAGTTACTCGGGGGGTCTGGGTGAAAAACTGTTTTTT | CASSYSGGLGEKLFF
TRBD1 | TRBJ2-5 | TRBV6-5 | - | TGTGCCAGCAGTTACAACAGGGGGCGGTCCCAGTACTTC | CASSYNRGRSQYF
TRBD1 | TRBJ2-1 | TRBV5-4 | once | TGTGCCAGCAGATCGGACAGGGGCGGGAATGAGCAGTTCTTC | CASRSDRGGNEQFF
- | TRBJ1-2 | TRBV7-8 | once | TGTGCCAGCAGCTTATGGGGAGGGTATGGCTACACCTTC | CASSLWGGYGYTF
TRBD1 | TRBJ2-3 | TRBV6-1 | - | TGTGCCAGCAGCTACACAGGGGGCAGTGGAGATACGCAGTATTTT | CASSYTGGSGDTQYF
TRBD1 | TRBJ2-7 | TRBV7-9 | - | TGTGCCAGCAGCCCCGTAGGACAGGGGGCTCACGAGCAGTACTTC | CASSPVGQGAHEQYF
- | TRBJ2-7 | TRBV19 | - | TGTGCCAGTAGTATATTTGAACTGGGTACCTACGAGCAGTACTTC | CASSIFELGTYEQYF
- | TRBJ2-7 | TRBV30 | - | TGTGCCTGGAGTGAGAACTCGATATTCTTC | CAWSENSIFF
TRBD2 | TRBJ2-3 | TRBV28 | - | TGTGCCAGCAGAGGACTAGCGCCGTCTAGCACAGATACGCAGTATTTT | CASRGLAPSSTDTQYF
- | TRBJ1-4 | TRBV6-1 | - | TGTGCCAGCAGTGAACGGATCGCATTGGAACTGTTTTTT | CASSERIALELFF
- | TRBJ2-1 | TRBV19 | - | TGTGCCAGTAGCTGGTGGGGTAGCGAGACCTACAATGAGCAGTTCTTC | CASSWWGSETYNEQFF
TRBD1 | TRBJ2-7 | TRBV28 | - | TGTGCCTGGAGCGGGAGACAGGGGGCGCTTAACTACGAGCAGTACTTC | CAWSGRQGALNYEQYF
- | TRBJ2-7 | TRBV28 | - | TGTGCCAGCAGTTTCCCCTCGGACTCGCCGGGGTACGAGCAGTACTTC | CASSFPSDSPGYEQYF
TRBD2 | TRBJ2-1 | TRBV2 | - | TGTGCCAGCAGTGACAAACGGACTAGCGGGAGGGCCGCGAACAATGAGCAGTTCTTC | CASSDKRTSGRAANNEQFF
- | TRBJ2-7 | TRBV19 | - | TGTGCCAGTAGTAAGGCAGGGGCTACCTACGAGCAGTACTTC | CASSKAGATYEQYF
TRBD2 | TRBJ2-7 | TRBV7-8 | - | TGTGCCAGCAGCTTAGCTAGCGGGATACCCCCCTCCTACGAGCAGTACTTC | CASSLASGIPPSYEQYF
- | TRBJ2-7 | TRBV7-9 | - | TGTGCCAGCAGCTCCCCGGGCGGATACTACGAGCAGTACTTC | CASSSPGGYYEQYF
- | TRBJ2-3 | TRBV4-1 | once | TGCGCCAGCAGCCAAGAGAGAGATACGCAGTATTTT | CASSQERDTQYF
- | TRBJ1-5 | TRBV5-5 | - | TGTGCCAGCAGCTTGGTGTTGGCCTCGGGTCAGCCCCAGCATTTT | CASSLVLASGQPQHF
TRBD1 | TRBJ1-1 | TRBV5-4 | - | TGTGCCAGCAGACCCAGGGGGCAAACTGAAGCTTTCTTT | CASRPRGQTEAFF
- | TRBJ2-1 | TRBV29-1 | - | TGCTCGGGAGAAGGGTCCTACAATGAGCAGTTCTTC | CSGEGSYNEQFF
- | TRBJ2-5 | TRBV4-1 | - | TGCGCCAGCAGCCGACCTAGCGTGAAATCCCAAGAGACCCAGTACTTC | CASSRPSVKSQETQYF
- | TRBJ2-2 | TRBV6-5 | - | TGTGCCAGCAGTTATTTTAACAGGGCCGGGGAGCTGTTTTTT | CASSYFNRAGELFF
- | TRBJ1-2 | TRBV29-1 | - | TGCAGCGTCTCGGGGGGGGTTGATTCTCTTGGCTACACCTTC | CSVSGGVDSLGYTF
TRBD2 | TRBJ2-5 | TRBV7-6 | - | TGTGCCAGCAGCTTAGCGACTGGGACTAGCGGGAGTGAGACCCAGTACTTC | CASSLATGTSGSETQYF
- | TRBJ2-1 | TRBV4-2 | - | TGTGCCAGCAGCCCGCCGGCTAGCTACAATGAGCAGTTCTTC | CASSPPASYNEQFF
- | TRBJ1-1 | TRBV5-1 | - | TGCGCCAGCAGCTTGGTTGCGGGGGGAGCGGGCAGAGCCACCTCAGCCACTGAAGCTTTCTTT | CASSLVAGGAGRATSATEAFF
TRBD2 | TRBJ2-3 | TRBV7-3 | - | TGTGCCAGCAGCGAGGGACTAGGGAGCACAGATACGCAGTATTTT | CASSEGLGSTDTQYF
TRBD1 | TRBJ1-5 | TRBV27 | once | TGTGCCAGCAAAACAGGGGTTGGCAATCAGCCCCAGCATTTT | CASKTGVGNQPQHF
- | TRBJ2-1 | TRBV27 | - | TGTGCCAGCAGTTTGAGGCCAGACGATGAGCAGTTCTTC | CASSLRPDDEQFF
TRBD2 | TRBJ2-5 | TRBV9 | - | TGTGCCAGCAGCGTAGGGAATAGCGGGAGTGAGACCCAGTACTTC | CASSVGNSGSETQYF
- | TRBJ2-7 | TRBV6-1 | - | TGTGCCAGCAGTTATACGGATAACGAGCAGTACTTC | CASSYTDNEQYF
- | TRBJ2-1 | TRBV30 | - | TGTGCCTGGAGTGTCGGTACCTACAATGAGCAGTTCTTC | CAWSVGTYNEQFF
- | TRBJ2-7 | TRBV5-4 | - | TGTGCCAGCACCCGGGACTCTAACCCCTCCGAGCAGTACTTC | CASTRDSNPSEQYF